Included here is one T cell receptor (beta chain) sequence, with context. The antigen is not known. This sample was included in a study of post-analysis software for immune sequencing data. Study background: The patients showed relapsing-remitting, secondary progressive and progressive-relapsing multiple sclerosis courses. Regarding the study as a whole: Normalized Chao1 diversity in multiple sclerosis patients fell significantly below that of controls. Elevated frequency relative to controls characterized four or five TRBV segments in patients, TRBV5-6, TRBV5-1 and TRBV20-1 among them. With F measure, samples from one preparation batch clustered together strongly.

Each TCR beta cDNA library carried unique molecular identifiers. Starting from roughly 1.1 to 9.2 million T cells, the study yielded 450,000 to 500,000 cDNA molecules. TCRdb itself ran the PCR reads through MiXCR, one entry per CDR3 protein. The sample has about 770,000 distinct CDR3 sequences; 35% to 55% are singletons. V gave up 3 bases and J gave up 3 bases, with 10 bases separating them. CDR1 is DFQATT and CDR2 is SNEGSKA in the germline V gene (reference sequence). The CDR3 is made up of 13 amino acids. The chain combines TRBV20-1 with TRBJ2-3; D remains ambiguous. The TCR comes from a girl between 10 and 17 years old with multiple sclerosis. The sequenced sample consisted of blood. The CDR3 protein is CSARDLETDTQYF. The DNA of the CDR3 is TGCAGTGCTAGGGATTTAGAGACAGATACGCAGTATTTT.